Below, 9 T cell receptor beta chains from the same sample are listed, as sequenced in a study of T-cell memory formation after mild COVID-19. TCRdb processed the 5' RACE reads anew with MiXCR; each CDR3 protein has one entry. The profile shows approximately 99,000 distinct CDR3 sequences, 15% to 20% of them singletons. Sequencing was performed on PBMCs or a T cell subset sorted from them (not recorded which). These receptors originate from a man younger than 35 who had mild COVID-19 (a few samples of this study predate the infection). Cell type and time point are not known.

This clonotype was counted ten times or more. The chain joins TRBV10-3 to TRBJ2-1, with 9 bases fitting TRBD1. The V gene end was trimmed by 8 bases and the J gene end by 1 base; junction bases not matched to a gene: 3. The CDR3 is made up of 14 amino acids. Germline CDR1 reads ENHRY; CDR2 reads SYGVKD. DNA for the CDR3: TGTGCCATCGGGGACAGGGATTCCTACAATGAGCAGTTCTTC. Protein sequence: CAIGDRDSYNEQFF.

The chain employs TRBV10-3 and TRBJ2-7, with D perhaps matching TRBD1 or TRBD2 (7 bases each). Trimming shortened V by 0 bases and J by 7 bases, and 13 bases separated the two germline ends. Germline V gene sequence: CDR1 ENHRY, CDR2 SYGVKD. The CDR3 is made up of 14 amino acids. CDR3 DNA: TGTGCCATCAGTGAGTCGAGGGGGCGGGGGGAGCAGTACTTC. Protein sequence: CAISESRGRGEQYF.

This chain uses TRBV12-3 or TRBV12-4 with TRBJ2-7, with D possibly being TRBD1 (6 bases). V lost 0 bases and J lost 3, with 18 bases in between. The CDR3 totals 17 residues. The CDR3 sequence is CASSLARRGTLVYEQYF. CDR3 in DNA: TGTGCCAGCAGTTTAGCGCGTCGAGGGACACTAGTCTACGAGCAGTACTTC.

This clonotype was recorded a few times. The chain carries TRBV4-1 and TRBJ1-2; tentative D call: TRBD1 (5 bases). CDR1 is MGHRA, CDR2 YSYEKL, per germline. This CDR3 is built from 15 residues. V was clipped by 4 bases and J by 3 bases, with 15 bases between them. In DNA form, the CDR3 reads TGCGCCAGCAGCCCGACGGGGACGGTTGACTATGGCTACACCTTC. As protein: CASSPTGTVDYGYTF.

This chain uses TRBV6-5 with TRBJ1-1; maybe TRBD1 (5 bases). This CDR3 is built from 13 residues. CDR1 is MNHEY and CDR2 is SVGAGI in the germline V gene. Trimming cost V 7 bases and J 1 base, with 10 bases left between them. CDR3 loop: CASTGQGNTEAFF. In nucleotides, the CDR3 is TGTGCCAGCACTGGGCAGGGGAACACTGAAGCTTTCTTT.

This clonotype has more than one count but fewer than ten. V is TRBV5-1 and J is TRBJ2-5; D may be TRBD1 or TRBD2 (6 bases each). The V gene's germline CDR1 is SGHRS and CDR2 YFSETQ. The CDR3 length is 15 residues. Trimming shortened V by 0 bases and J by 6 bases, and 15 bases separated the two germline ends. CDR3 sequence: CASSLAVGGSKTQYF. Written as DNA, the CDR3 is TGCGCCAGCAGCTTGGCGGTAGGGGGGTCAAAGACCCAGTACTTC.

The DNA of the CDR3 is TGCGCCAGCAGCCCAGACGTCGGTAACACTGAAGCTTTCTTT. It yields the protein CASSPDVGNTEAFF. The rearrangement uses TRBV4-1 and TRBJ1-1; D gene ambiguous. Germline V gene data show CDR1 as MGHRA and CDR2 as YSYEKL. V shed 4 bases and J shed 2 bases, with 11 bases lying between them. This CDR3 is 14 amino acids long.

The chain has TRBV29-1 and TRBJ2-2; D remains unclear. This CDR3 spans 12 amino acids. The germline V gene has CDR1 SQVTM and CDR2 ANQGSEA. The CDR3 spells CSASRGTGELFF. The CDR3 coding sequence is TGCAGTGCCTCACGTGGGACCGGGGAGCTGTTTTTT.

This clonotype occurred a few times. J is TRBJ1-5 and V is TRBV4-2; D remains unclear. In germline, CDR1 is LGHNA, CDR2 YNFKEQ. This CDR3 has 15 residues. V was trimmed by 1 base and J by 3 bases, leaving 10 bases between them. CDR3 protein: CASSQAGRFNQPQHF. DNA of the CDR3: TGTGCCAGCAGCCAAGCTGGCAGATTCAATCAGCCCCAGCATTTT.